The 26 T cell receptor beta chains given below trace back to one sample, sequenced in a study of blood T cells in healthy people across ages. Sample-barcoded 5' priming and a J-beta primer mix drove a second PCR of 7 to 11 cycles. TCRdb recomputed calls from the 5' RACE reads with MiXCR, one row per CDR3 protein. The profile shows 760,000 or so distinct CDR3 sequences, around 25% of them singletons. These sequences were also reported in another study, on T cells of mothers and their children.

Material for sequencing was blood. The receptor set was obtained from a boy between 5 and 17 years old in good health.

The chain joins TRBV29-1 to TRBJ2-7, with a tentative D call TRBD2 (5 bases). The germline V gene has CDR1 SQVTM and CDR2 ANQGSEA. This CDR3 is 14 amino acids long. Trimming pared 4 bases from V and 2 bases from J, leaving 15 bases between. CDR3 nucleotide sequence: TGCAGCGTTGCAGCCGCGGGTTCGGCCTACGAGCAGTACTTC. Residues: CSVAAAGSAYEQYF.

This clonotype was observed once. The gene calls are TRBV10-3 and TRBJ1-2; 10 nucleotides align to TRBD1. The germline V gene has CDR1 ENHRY and CDR2 SYGVKD. Trimming cost V 4 bases and J 3 bases; bases outside gene matches: 5. The CDR3 loop spans 15 amino acids. The CDR3, as DNA: TGTGCCATCAGTGCGACAGGGGGCCTTGACTATGGCTACACCTTC. Amino acids: CAISATGGLDYGYTF.

The chain is built from TRBV15 and TRBJ2-7, with D hard to call. The CDR3 spans 14 residues. Germline CDR1 LNHNV, CDR2 YYDKDF (reference sequence). V gave up 5 bases and J gave up 4 bases, with 15 bases separating them. The CDR3 DNA follows: TGTGCCACCAGCCGTGCTCTGGACGGATACGAGCAGTACTTC. This gives the protein CATSRALDGYEQYF.

This chain links TRBV2 with TRBJ1-1; tentative D call: TRBD1 (6 bases). V was shortened by 6 bases and J by 3 bases, with 26 bases between the two germline ends. The CDR3 covers 18 residues. Germline V CDR1 and CDR2: SNHLY, FYNNEI. CDR3 residues: CASRLRRNRAGYDTEAFF. Written as DNA, the CDR3 is TGTGCCAGCAGATTGAGACGGAACAGGGCGGGTTATGACACTGAAGCTTTCTTT.

This clonotype was counted only a few times. The chain carries TRBV12-3 or TRBV12-4 and TRBJ2-5, with TRBD1 identical over 8 bases. The DNA end lines up better with TRBJ2-7; the J call may be wrong. The CDR3 length is 17 residues. The CDR3 is CASSFPIGTGDSYEQYF. The CDR3 DNA reads as TGTGCCAGCAGTTTCCCTATCGGGACAGGCGACTCCTACGAGCAGTACTTC.

This clonotype turned up a few times. The chain recombines TRBV28 with TRBJ2-2; possible D gene TRBD1, 6 bases. V lost 5 bases and J lost 1, with 14 bases in between. The CDR3 covers 16 residues. Germline V gene sequence: CDR1 MDHEN, CDR2 SYDVKM. The CDR3 DNA sequence: TGTGCCAGCAGTGTTACCGGGGACAAGAACACCGGGGAGCTGTTTTTT. It codes for CASSVTGDKNTGELFF.

A note on this clonotype: A much more abundant neighbour one base away suggests this may be a read error. The CDR3 carries no conserved terminal phenylalanine or tryptophan, so it likely arises from a read error. The chain links TRBV4-3 to TRBJ2-2; no reliable D call. Between the trimmed V and J ends, which lost 0 bases and 0 bases, there was a span of 14 bases. This CDR3 region has 18 residues. Germline V gives CDR1 LGHNA, CDR2 YSLEER. The CDR3 region has the DNA TGCGCCAGCAGCCAAGAATACAAGGGTAGCTCGAACACCGGGGAGCTGTTTGTT. Protein sequence: CASSQEYKGSSNTGELFV.

This clonotype was observed a few times. This sequence joins TRBV7-2 and TRBJ2-5; maybe TRBD1 (5 bases). V was trimmed by 5 bases and J by 1 base, leaving 14 bases between them. Germline V lookup: CDR1 SGHTA, CDR2 FQGNSA. CDR3 length: 15 residues. CDR3 amino acids: CASSPRAAGQETQYF. The DNA of the CDR3 is TGTGCCAGCAGCCCCAGGGCGGCAGGCCAAGAGACCCAGTACTTC.

This sequence joins TRBV6-6 and TRBJ2-5; D gene unclear. Germline CDR1 reads MNHNY; CDR2 reads SVGAGI (reference sequence). V lost 2 bases and J 1 base, leaving 11 bases between the germline ends. The CDR3 consists of 15 residues. The CDR3 region is CASSYIGQPQETQYF. CDR3 sequence (DNA): TGTGCCAGCAGTTACATCGGTCAGCCCCAAGAGACCCAGTACTTC.

This clonotype has only a few counts. The rearrangement joins TRBV7-8 to TRBJ2-5, with 7 nucleotides matching TRBD1. Per germline, CDR1 SGHVS and CDR2 FQNEAQ. The CDR3 is 17 residues long. Germline trimming cut 0 bases from V and 1 base from J; bases unmatched to any gene: 8. CDR3 region: CASSLAALGTAQETQYF. In nucleotides, the CDR3 is TGTGCCAGCAGCTTAGCCGCCCTAGGGACAGCCCAAGAGACCCAGTACTTC.

V and J are TRBV29-1 and TRBJ2-5; TRBD2 is a possible D gene (5 bases). V was trimmed by 5 bases and J by 2 bases, leaving 15 bases between them. The length of the CDR3 is 14 residues. From germline, CDR1 is SQVTM and CDR2 ANQGSEA. The CDR3 DNA sequence: TGCAGCGTTCCCAAGGGTGGAGGACAAGAGACCCAGTACTTC. It encodes CSVPKGGGQETQYF.

The rearrangement links TRBV2 to TRBJ1-4; 10 bases line up with TRBD1. From germline, CDR1 is SNHLY and CDR2 FYNNEI. J lost 5 bases, V lost 4 bases, and 4 bases had no gene match. The CDR3 is 15 amino acids. This chain's CDR3 is CASSGRDRGNEKLFF. CDR3 bases: TGTGCCAGCAGTGGCCGGGACAGGGGAAATGAAAAACTGTTTTTT.

The chain recombines TRBV3-1 with TRBJ2-5, with D unresolved. Judging by the DNA end, TRBJ2-1 fits better; the J call may be wrong. From germline, CDR1 is LGHDT and CDR2 YNNKEL (reference sequence). The CDR3 is 14 residues long. DNA for the CDR3: TGTGCCAGCAGCCTCCAAAAACCTACAATGAAGCAGTTCTTC. Translated: CASSLQKPTMKQFF.

J is TRBJ1-4 and V is TRBV4-2, with D possibly being TRBD1 (6 bases). The germline V gene has CDR1 LGHNA and CDR2 YNFKEQ. The CDR3 runs 15 residues. V dropped 0 bases and J dropped 7 bases, with 12 bases sitting between them. CDR3 DNA: TGTGCCAGCAGCCAAGAACGAGGGGGGGGTGAAAAACTGTTTTTT. This encodes CASSQERGGGEKLFF.

With respect to this clonotype: Relative to the germline gene, one junction end is altered; a read error may explain this. The chain joins TRBV29-1 to TRBJ2-1, with 14 bases lining up with TRBD2. The CDR3 has 17 amino acids. Germline V gives CDR1 SQVTM, CDR2 ANQGSEA. This CDR3 is CSVDGLAGGSSYNEQLF. For the CDR3, the DNA is TGCAGCGTTGACGGACTAGCGGGGGGTAGCTCCTACAATGAGCAGCTCTTC.

The chain carries TRBV7-2 and TRBJ2-7; a possible D gene is TRBD1 (5 bases). Between the trimmed V and J ends, which lost 2 bases and 0 bases, there was a span of 8 bases. The CDR3 extends over 14 amino acids. Germline CDR1 is SGHTA and CDR2 is FQGNSA. Here the CDR3 reads CASSLKGDSYEQYF. The CDR3 DNA sequence: TGTGCCAGCAGCTTAAAAGGGGACTCCTACGAGCAGTACTTC.

This chain links TRBV11-1 with TRBJ2-1; 7 bases map to TRBD1. The CDR3 extends over 14 amino acids. The V and J ends lost 4 bases and 2 bases, in that order; junction bases with no gene match: 2. From germline, CDR1 is SGHAT and CDR2 FQDESV (reference sequence). CDR3 in DNA: TGTGCCAGCAGCTCGACAGGGACCTACAATGAGCAGTTCTTC. Protein: CASSSTGTYNEQFF. The whole variable domain, filled in from reference TRBV11-1 and TRBJ2-1, reads EAEVAQSPRYKITEKSQAVAFWCDPISGHATLYWYRQILGQGPELLVQFQDESVVDDSQLPKDRFSAERLKGVDSTLKIQPAELGDSAMYLCASSSTGTYNEQFFGPGTRLTVL.

The chain recombines TRBV6-5 with TRBJ2-3, with TRBD1 matching 9 bases. Germline trimming cut 6 bases from V and 4 bases from J; bases unmatched to any gene: 8. This CDR3 has 15 residues. In germline, CDR1 is MNHEY, CDR2 SVGAGI. CDR3 residues: CASRPWDRAADTQYF. In nucleotides, the CDR3 is TGTGCCAGCAGACCCTGGGACAGGGCGGCAGATACGCAGTATTTT.

To note about this clonotype: At one end the junction does not follow the germline gene, possibly because of a read error. The chain uses TRBV29-1 and TRBJ2-3, with TRBD2 matching 8 bases. The CDR3 sequence is 15 residues long. Germline V CDR1 and CDR2: SQVTM, ANQGSEA. CDR3 residues: CSTTGTRIAADTRYF. CDR3 sequence (DNA): TGCAGCACCACCGGGACTAGAATAGCTGCAGATACGCGGTATTTT.

V gene TRBV6-5 combines with J gene TRBJ2-2; TRBD1 is a possible D gene (5 bases). Germline loops: CDR1 MNHEY, CDR2 SVGAGI. This CDR3 is 15 amino acids long. Trimming removed 2 bases at V and 3 bases at J, with 10 bases between. The CDR3 nucleotides are TGTGCCAGCAGTTACAGTGGGGCAGACACCGGGGAGCTGTTTTTT. Translating gives CASSYSGADTGELFF.

This clonotype was observed a handful of times. V is TRBV20-1 and J is TRBJ2-4; tentative D call: TRBD2 (6 bases). The CDR3 sequence is 14 residues long. Germline V gene sequence: CDR1 DFQATT, CDR2 SNEGSKA (reference sequence). V was clipped by 5 bases and J by 7 bases, with 18 bases between them. The CDR3 DNA follows: TGCAGTGCTGGTTCACCGGGGGTCGGGAACATTCAGTACTTC. The encoded protein is CSAGSPGVGNIQYF.

This clonotype was counted a few times. The J gene is TRBJ2-7, the V gene TRBV5-1, with TRBD2 matching over 9 bases. V trimming: 4 bases; J trimming: 0 bases; junction bases outside the gene matches: 11. The CDR3 contains 17 residues. The germline V gene has CDR1 SGHRS and CDR2 YFSETQ. The CDR3 DNA is TGCGCCAGCAGCACCCGACCTAGTAGCGGGGGCTCCTACGAGCAGTACTTC. This sequence encodes CASSTRPSSGGSYEQYF.

The chain combines TRBV6-5 with TRBJ2-7, with D unclear. The V end lost 6 bases, the J end lost 2 bases, and 17 bases lay between the germline ends. Germline values: CDR1 MNHEY, CDR2 SVGAGI. The CDR3 has 15 amino acids. CDR3 nucleotide sequence: TGTGCCAGCAGACAAGTTTGGGGATTTGCCTACGAGCAGTACTTC. This translates into CASRQVWGFAYEQYF.

The chain couples TRBV3-1 to TRBJ1-1, with D perhaps matching TRBD1 (5 bases). CDR3 length: 14 residues. Germline lookup yields CDR1 LGHDT and CDR2 YNNKEL (reference sequence). With 4 bases removed from V and 3 bases from J, the gap between germline ends came to 12 bases. The CDR3 here is CASSPPPGDTEAFF. CDR3 DNA: TGTGCCAGCAGCCCCCCTCCGGGGGACACTGAAGCTTTCTTT.

The genes are TRBV19 and TRBJ2-1; D unclear. V lost 3 bases and J lost 7, with 10 bases in between. The germline V gene encodes CDR1 LNHDA and CDR2 SQIVND (reference sequence). The CDR3 runs to 13 residues. The CDR3 loop reads CASSITVGNEQFF. Here the CDR3 DNA reads TGTGCCAGTAGTATCACGGTCGGAAATGAGCAGTTCTTC.

This clonotype was observed a few times. CDR3 amino acids: CASSLASVEDTQYF. In DNA form, the CDR3 reads TGTGCCAGCAGCTTAGCCTCCGTTGAAGATACGCAGTATTTT. V and J are TRBV7-2 and TRBJ2-3; D is unclear. Germline V lookup: CDR1 SGHTA, CDR2 FQGNSA. Deletions cut 0 bases from V and 5 bases from J, with 9 bases between. The CDR3 loop spans 14 amino acids. The whole variable domain, remainder taken from reference TRBV7-2 and TRBJ2-3, is GAGVSQSPSNKVTEKGKDVELRCDPISGHTALYWYRQSLGQGLEFLIYFQGNSAPDKSGLPSDRFSAERTGGSVSTLTIQRTQQEDSAVYLCASSLASVEDTQYFGPGTRLTVL.